Listed below are T cell receptor beta chains from one sample, sequenced in a study of cytomegalovirus exposure and HLA in healthy donors. The table came from immunoSEQ multiplex PCR; TCRdb's copy has only in-frame clones and leaves some out. Found here are some 75,000 clones, 95% to 97% of them singletons; the top ten hold about 1.3%. Sequencing was done on a sample of PBMCs. These receptors were taken from a woman aged 18-29 years in good health and CMV-seronegative. Both conserved end residues are part of each CDR3. The D gene is left open where the match is weak. Expanded clones get a size class; other rows say once, few or many, or leave the size out.

J: TRBJ2-7
D: TRBD2
size: NA
V: TRBV7-2
length: 16
CDR3: CASSLAGLAASYEQYF
DNA: TGTGCCAGCAGCTTAGCGGGACTAGCGGCCTCCTACGAGCAGTACTTC

J: TRBJ2-1
D: NA
size: NA
V: TRBV10-3
length: 15
CDR3: CAIRDTGSSYNEQFF
DNA: TGTGCCATCAGGGATACAGGGAGCTCCTACAATGAGCAGTTCTTC

J: TRBJ2-7
D: TRBD1
size: NA
V: TRBV18
length: 15
CDR3: CASSRLDRVFDEQYF
DNA: TGTGCCAGCTCACGCCTGGACAGGGTTTTCGACGAGCAGTACTTC

J: TRBJ1-1
D: TRBD1
size: NA
V: TRBV30
length: 13
CDR3: CAWSGQAYTEAFF
DNA: TGTGCCTGGAGCGGACAGGCCTACACTGAAGCTTTCTTT

J: TRBJ1-2
D: TRBD1
size: NA
V: TRBV30
length: 14
CDR3: CAWNRGKGAYGYTF
DNA: TGTGCCTGGAATCGGGGAAAGGGGGCCTATGGCTACACCTTC

J: TRBJ2-1
D: NA
size: once
V: TRBV5-1
length: 14
CDR3: CASSLYREGNEQFF
DNA: TGCGCCAGCAGCTTGTACAGGGAGGGAAATGAGCAGTTCTTC

J: TRBJ2-7
D: NA
size: NA
V: TRBV21-1
length: 15
CDR3: CASRTTGLADREQYF
DNA: TGTGCCAGCAGGACGACCGGACTAGCCGACCGCGAGCAGTACTTC

J: TRBJ1-2
D: NA
size: NA
V: TRBV29-1
length: 15
CDR3: CSVGADEGANYGYTF
DNA: TGCAGCGTTGGGGCTGACGAGGGAGCTAACTATGGCTACACCTTC

J: TRBJ2-2
D: TRBD2
size: NA
V: TRBV9
length: 15
CDR3: CASSVGGGDTGELFF
DNA: TGTGCCAGCAGCGTAGGGGGGGGAGACACCGGGGAGCTGTTTTTT

J: TRBJ1-6
D: TRBD1
size: NA
V: TRBV25-1
length: 14
CDR3: CASREGQYNSPLHF
DNA: TGTGCCAGCAGAGAGGGACAGTATAATTCACCCCTCCACTTT

J: TRBJ2-7
D: TRBD2
size: NA
V: TRBV4-1
length: 16
CDR3: CASSHGTSGLLYEQYF
DNA: TGCGCCAGCAGCCATGGGACTAGCGGATTGCTATACGAGCAGTACTTC

J: TRBJ2-2
D: TRBD2
size: NA
V: TRBV10-3
length: 20
CDR3: CAISESGGYTGLMNTGELFF
DNA: TGTGCCATCAGTGAGTCGGGGGGGTATACGGGACTAATGAACACCGGGGAGCTGTTTTTT

J: TRBJ2-5
D: TRBD2
size: NA
V: TRBV6-6
length: 16
CDR3: CASKFSVGGRGETQYF
DNA: TGTGCCAGCAAATTTTCGGTGGGAGGGCGCGGAGAGACCCAGTACTTC